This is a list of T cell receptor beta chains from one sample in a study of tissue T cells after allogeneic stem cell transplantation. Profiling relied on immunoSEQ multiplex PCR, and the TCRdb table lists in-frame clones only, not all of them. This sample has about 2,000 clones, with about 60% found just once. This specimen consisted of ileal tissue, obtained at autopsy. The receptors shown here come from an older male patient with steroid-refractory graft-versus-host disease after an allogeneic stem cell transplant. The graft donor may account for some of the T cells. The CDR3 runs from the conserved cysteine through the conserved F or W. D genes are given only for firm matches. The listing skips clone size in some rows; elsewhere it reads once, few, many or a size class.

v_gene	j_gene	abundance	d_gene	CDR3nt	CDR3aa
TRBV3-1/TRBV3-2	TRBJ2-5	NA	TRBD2	TGTGCCAGCAGCCAGCTAGCGGGGGGGCGGGAGACCCAGTACTTC	CASSQLAGGRETQYF
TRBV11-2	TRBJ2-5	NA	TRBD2	TGTGCCAGCAGCCCATTTAGCGGGGGGGGCGAGAAGACCCAGTACTTC	CASSPFSGGGEKTQYF
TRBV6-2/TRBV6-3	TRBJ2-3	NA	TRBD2	TGTGCCAGCAGCCAACTAGCGGGGGCTAATACGCAGTATTTT	CASSQLAGANTQYF
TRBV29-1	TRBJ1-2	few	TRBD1	TGCAGCGGTGACGGACAGGACTATGGCTACACCTTC	CSGDGQDYGYTF
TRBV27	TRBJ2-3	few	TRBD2	TGTGCCAGCAGTTGGTCTAGCGGGGGCACAGATACGCAGTATTTT	CASSWSSGGTDTQYF
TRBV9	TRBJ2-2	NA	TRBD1	TGTGCCAGCGGACCGGGACAGGGGAACACCGGGGAGCTGTTTTTT	CASGPGQGNTGELFF
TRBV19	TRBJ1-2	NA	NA	TGTGCCAGTAGTTTGGGTTTTGGTTATGGCTACACCTTC	CASSLGFGYGYTF
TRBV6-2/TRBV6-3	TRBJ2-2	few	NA	TGTGCCAGCAGCCCACAGCGTTCCGGGGAGCTGTTTTTT	CASSPQRSGELFF
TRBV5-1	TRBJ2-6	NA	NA	TGCGCCAGCAGCTTGGGGACGGTGTCGGCCAACGTCCTGACTTTC	CASSLGTVSANVLTF
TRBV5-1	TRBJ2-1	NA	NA	TGCGCCAGCAGCTTGGGGAACAATGAGCAGTTCTTC	CASSLGNNEQFF
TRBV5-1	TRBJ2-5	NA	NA	TGCGCCAGCAGCTTGATGGCCAGGGAATACCAAGAGACCCAGTACTTC	CASSLMAREYQETQYF
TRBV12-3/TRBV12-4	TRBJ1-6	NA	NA	TGTGCCAGCAGTTTCGGCACGTATTCACCCCTCCACTTT	CASSFGTYSPLHF
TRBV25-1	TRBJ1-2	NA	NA	TGTGCCAGCAGGCGACATCCGGGGCGAGTAGGCTACACCTTC	CASRRHPGRVGYTF
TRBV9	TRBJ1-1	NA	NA	TGTGCCAGCAGCGTAGAACAGGCTAACACTGAAGCTTTCTTT	CASSVEQANTEAFF
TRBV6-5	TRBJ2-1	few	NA	TGTGCCAGCAGTTACGGACGGGGCGACGATGAGCAGTTCTTC	CASSYGRGDDEQFF
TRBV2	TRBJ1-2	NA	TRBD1	TGTGCCAGGGACAGGGGCCACTATGGCTACACCTTC	CARDRGHYGYTF
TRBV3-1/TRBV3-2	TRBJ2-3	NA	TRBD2	TGTGCCAGCAGCCTGCCTGGCGGGGGGGAAGATACGCAGTATTTT	CASSLPGGGEDTQYF
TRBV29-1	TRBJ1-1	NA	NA	TGCAGCGTTGGCGGGAGCCACACTGAAGCTTTCTTT	CSVGGSHTEAFF